Listed below are T cell receptor beta chains from one sample, sequenced in a study of glioma-infiltrating T cells. TCRdb reprocessed the multiplex PCR reads with MiXCR, giving one entry per CDR3 protein. The sample shows under 200,000 distinct CDR3 sequences, around 40% of them seen only once. Material: glioma tissue, nonneoplastic brain tissue, or PBMCs (not recorded which). The receptors were sampled from a human donor with low-grade glioma or glioblastoma, undergoing nonglioma brain surgery, or in good health (not recorded which). Both conserved end residues are part of each CDR3. D genes are given only for firm matches. Only part of the rows carry a size: once, few, many, or a class if the clone is expanded.

TRBJ1-3	TRBV6-2/TRBV6-3	NA	NA	CASRTGGSGKTIYF	TGTGCCAGCAGAACGGGGGGCTCTGGAAAGACCATATATTTT
TRBJ2-1	TRBV29-1	NA	NA	CSVSRDLPNEQFF	TGCAGCGTCTCCCGGGACTTGCCCAATGAGCAGTTCTTC
TRBJ2-1	TRBV29-1	NA	many	CSGILGEQFF	TGCAGCGGGATCTTGGGTGAGCAGTTCTTC
TRBJ2-7	TRBV10-3	NA	many	CAISGTSGSEQYF	TGTGCCATCAGTGGGACATCGGGATCCGAGCAGTACTTC
TRBJ2-3	TRBV10-3	NA	NA	CAIKGIAQDTQYF	TGTGCCATCAAAGGGATAGCACAAGATACGCAGTATTTT
TRBJ2-7	TRBV12-3/TRBV12-4	NA	NA	CASSPQLRDGAYEQYF	TGTGCCAGCAGTCCTCAACTCCGGGACGGAGCCTACGAGCAGTACTTC
TRBJ1-5	TRBV19	NA	many	CASSATGGSNQPQHF	TGTGCCAGTAGTGCCACGGGGGGTAGCAATCAGCCCCAGCATTTT
TRBJ1-6	TRBV20-1	NA	many	CSARRAGVNSPLHF	TGCAGTGCTAGAAGGGCAGGGGTAAATTCACCCCTCCACTTT
TRBJ1-1	TRBV10-3	NA	NA	CATTPDDTEGGAFF	TGTGCCACCACCCCCGATGACACCGAGGGGGGAGCTTTCTTT
TRBJ2-3	TRBV6-6	NA	many	CASSYSGVTTDTQYF	TGTGCCAGCAGTTACTCTGGGGTTACCACAGATACGCAGTATTTT
TRBJ2-1	TRBV18	NA	few	CASSSRRSGTYNEQFF	TGTGCCAGCTCTTCCCGTCGTAGCGGTACCTACAATGAGCAGTTCTTC
TRBJ2-7	TRBV20-1	TRBD2	few	CSANLMTSGSYEQYF	TGCAGTGCTAACCTCATGACTAGCGGTTCCTACGAGCAGTACTTC
TRBJ2-7	TRBV6-2/TRBV6-3	NA	NA	CASSYYPRLRSYKEQYF	TGTGCCAGCAGTTACTATCCTAGACTCCGCTCCTACAAGGAGCAGTACTTC
TRBJ2-7	TRBV10-3	NA	NA	CATRPGRVNEQYF	TGTGCCACCCGGCCGGGGCGGGTCAACGAGCAGTACTTC
TRBJ2-1	TRBV5-5	NA	few	CASSVSIGGNEQFF	TGTGCCAGCAGCGTATCCATTGGTGGCAATGAGCAGTTCTTC
TRBJ2-5	TRBV18	NA	NA	CASSPSGEETQYF	TGTGCCAGCTCACCATCGGGGGAGGAGACCCAGTACTTC
TRBJ1-4	TRBV10-3	NA	NA	CAISEYTEDVRKLFF	TGTGCCATCAGTGAGTACACCGAGGACGTCCGGAAACTGTTTTTT
TRBJ1-1	TRBV2	NA	NA	CASSDSMNTEAFF	TGTGCCAGCAGTGATTCCATGAACACTGAAGCTTTCTTT
TRBJ2-3	TRBV28	TRBD2	few	CASSLFLTPSGGITDTQYF	TGTGCCAGCAGTTTATTTCTTACTCCGTCGGGAGGGATCACAGATACGCAGTATTTT
TRBJ1-3	TRBV25-1	NA	NA	CASSESSPGLGGNTVYF	TGTGCCAGCAGTGAATCCTCCCCAGGGCTAGGAGGAAACACCGTATATTTT
TRBJ2-3	TRBV2	NA	few	CASSEQGYYTQYF	TGTGCCAGCAGTGAACAGGGTTACTATACGCAGTATTTT
TRBJ1-1	TRBV19	NA	few	CASSISTNTEAFF	TGTGCCAGTAGTATCAGCACTAACACTGAAGCTTTCTTT
TRBJ2-5	TRBV29-1	TRBD2	NA	CSVTSYLQETQYF	TGCAGCGTGACTAGCTACCTCCAAGAGACCCAGTACTTC
TRBJ1-3	TRBV7-2	NA	NA	CASRLNQGSGNTIYF	TGTGCCAGCAGATTGAATCAAGGGTCTGGAAACACGATATATTTT
TRBJ1-1	TRBV10-3	NA	NA	CATSESHTLAFF	TGTGCCACCAGTGAGTCTCATACTCTAGCTTTCTTT
TRBJ1-5	TRBV28	NA	many	CASSADRGDYSNQPQHF	TGTGCCAGCAGCGCTGATAGGGGAGATTATAGCAATCAGCCCCAGCATTTT
TRBJ2-1	TRBV3-1	TRBD2	few	CASSRQPGLAGGSEQFF	TGTGCCAGCAGCAGACAACCGGGACTAGCGGGAGGTAGTGAGCAGTTCTTC
TRBJ2-2	TRBV6-2/TRBV6-3	NA	NA	CAISLGRGELFF	TGTGCCATCAGTTTGGGGCGCGGGGAGCTGTTTTTC
TRBJ2-1	TRBV15	NA	once	CATSTTRGNNEELF	TGTGCCACCAGCACTACCCGGGGGAACAATGAGGAGTTATTC
TRBJ2-5	TRBV12-3/TRBV12-4	NA	few	CASSRGDGPKTTQYF	TGTGCCAGCAGTCGCGGGGACGGACCCAAGACCACCCAGTACTTC
TRBJ2-5	TRBV24-1	NA	NA	CATSDLGRGEGQETEYF	TGTGCCACCAGTGATTTAGGGAGGGGCGAGGGACAAGAGACCGAGTACTTC
TRBJ2-3	TRBV20-1	NA	NA	CSVGGNPDTQYF	TGCAGTGTTGGGGGAAATCCAGATACGCAGTATTTT
TRBJ2-3	TRBV20-1	TRBD2	many	CSARHRGAGVSTDTQYF	TGCAGTGCGCGACATCGAGGAGCGGGAGTTAGCACAGATACGCAGTATTTT
TRBJ2-7	TRBV29-1	TRBD1	NA	CSVEESGQGYEQYF	TGCAGCGTTGAAGAATCGGGACAGGGCTACGAGCAGTACTTC
TRBJ2-6	TRBV12-3/TRBV12-4	NA	NA	CASRLVSGANVLTF	TGTGCCAGCAGACTAGTTTCTGGGGCCAACGTCCTGACTTTC
TRBJ2-1	TRBV19	NA	few	CASSTATYNEQFF	TGTGCCAGTAGTACCGCTACCTACAATGAGCAGTTCTTC